The 17 T cell receptor beta chains given below trace back to one sample, sequenced in a study of T cell responses to AZD1222 COVID-19 vaccine. Produced via immunoSEQ multiplex PCR; TCRdb's table is partial and in-frame only. The repertoire includes about 130,000 clones, approximately 89% of them detected once, and approximately 4.7% sits in the top ten. The specimen comprised peripheral blood, sampled 28 days after the second AZD1222 dose. The receptor source for this set is an adult who received the AZD1222 COVID-19 vaccine.

The J gene is TRBJ1-1, the V gene TRBV6-6, with D hard to call. Germline V gene sequence: CDR1 MNHNY, CDR2 SVGAGI (reference sequence). V lost 7 bases and J lost 5, with 14 bases in between. The CDR3 is 13 amino acids. CDR3 DNA: TGTGCCAGCACCCCCTGGACGGGGACTGAAGCTTTCTTT. Its protein is CASTPWTGTEAFF.

The rearrangement uses TRBV7-2 and TRBJ2-5; tentative D call: TRBD2 (6 bases). Germline lookup yields CDR1 SGHTA and CDR2 FQGNSA. Trimming removed 1 base at V and 5 bases at J, with 11 bases between. CDR3 length: 14 residues. The CDR3 protein is CASSLGRGSETQYF. As DNA, the CDR3 is TGTGCCAGCAGCTTAGGTCGGGGGAGCGAGACCCAGTACTTC. The full variable domain, its missing parts supplied by reference TRBV7-2 and TRBJ2-5, is GAGVSQSPSNKVTEKGKDVELRCDPISGHTALYWYRQSLGQGLEFLIYFQGNSAPDKSGLPSDRFSAERTGGSVSTLTIQRTQQEDSAVYLCASSLGRGSETQYFGPGTRLLVL.

This clone was detected once. The chain uses TRBV24-1 and TRBJ2-5; D ambiguous. Germline assignment: CDR1 KGHDR and CDR2 SFDVKD. V was cut by 4 bases and J by 5 bases, with 7 bases left in between. The CDR3 has 12 residues. The chain's CDR3 is CATSELGETQYF. The CDR3 nucleotides read TGTGCCACCAGTGAGCTCGGGGAGACCCAGTACTTC.

The rearrangement links TRBV2 to TRBJ2-1; 14 nucleotides match TRBD2. The CDR3 is 17 residues long. V gave up 9 bases and J gave up 0 bases; unmatched junction bases: 7. Germline values: CDR1 SNHLY, CDR2 FYNNEI. DNA of the CDR3: TGTGCCAGACGGACTAGCGGGGGGCCGAGCTCCTACAATGAGCAGTTCTTC. The encoded protein is CARRTSGGPSSYNEQFF. The full variable domain, with the rest looked up from reference TRBV2 and TRBJ2-1, is EPEVTQTPSHQVTQMGQEVILRCVPISNHLYFYWYRQILGQKVEFLVSFYNNEISEKSEIFDDQFSVERPDGSNFTLKIRSTKLEDSAMYFCARRTSGGPSSYNEQFFGPGTRLTVL.

Regarding this clone: As the CDR3 is not closed by the conserved phenylalanine or tryptophan, this likely results from a read error. No DNA is shown, since the ends of the CDR3 on it are uncertain; the CDR3 is the one TCRdb lists. This chain uses TRBV2 with TRBJ2-7; the D call of TRBD2 is as the table states it, not checked on the DNA. The CDR3 is 10 amino acids long, termini counted. CDR1 and CDR2 (germline): SNHLY, FYNNEI. CDR3 in amino acids: CASSESDYAL.

This clone was observed once. The chain joins TRBV13 to TRBJ1-5, with D tentatively TRBD1 (5 bases). The V gene lost 3 bases and the J gene lost 4 bases, with 13 bases spanning the gap. The CDR3 extends over 15 amino acids. CDR1 is PRHDT and CDR2 is FYEKMQ in the germline V gene (reference sequence). The DNA of the CDR3 is TGTGCCAGCAGCTTTAGAGGCGGGGGGAATCAGCCCCAGCATTTT. This encodes CASSFRGGGNQPQHF. The complete variable domain, with remaining parts taken from reference TRBV13 and TRBJ1-5, reads AAGVIQSPRHLIKEKRETATLKCYPIPRHDTVYWYQQGPGQDPQFLISFYEKMQSDKGSIPDRFSAQQFSDYHSELNMSSLELGDSALYFCASSFRGGGNQPQHFGDGTRLSIL.

V gene TRBV7-6 combines with J gene TRBJ2-1; D is unclear. Germline V gene lookup returns CDR1 SGHVS and CDR2 FNYEAQ. The CDR3 length is 18 residues. The V end was cut by 2 bases, the J end by 1 base, with 18 bases between. CDR3: CASSLTARVQNSYNEQFF. CDR3 sequence (DNA): TGTGCCAGCAGCTTAACAGCTCGGGTGCAGAATTCCTACAATGAGCAGTTCTTC.

The chain joins TRBV6-5 to TRBJ1-5; 9 positions match TRBD1. This CDR3 region has 15 residues. CDR1 is MNHEY and CDR2 is SVGAGI in the germline V gene. With V trimmed by 8 bases and J by 3 bases, 8 bases remained unmatched. CDR3 bases: TGTGCCAGCGGAGGGACAGGGAGTTTCAATCAGCCCCAGCATTTT. It translates to CASGGTGSFNQPQHF.

The J gene is TRBJ1-2, the V gene TRBV12-3 or TRBV12-4, with D perhaps TRBD1 (5 bases). Trimming took off 6 bases at V and 6 bases at J, with 5 bases between the two ends. The CDR3 contains 10 residues. CDR3 coding DNA: TGTGCCAGCAGCAGGGATGGCTACACCTTC. Its protein product is CASSRDGYTF.

This chain links TRBV5-1 with TRBJ2-7; 9 nucleotides agree with TRBD1. This CDR3 region has 16 residues. V gave up 4 bases and J gave up 4 bases; unmatched junction bases: 12. Per germline, CDR1 SGHRS and CDR2 YFSETQ. The CDR3 region has the DNA TGCGCCAGCAGCATGGAACCGGGACAGGGATTGTACGAGCAGTACTTC. Its translation is CASSMEPGQGLYEQYF.

V usage is TRBV28 and J usage is TRBJ1-2, with TRBD1 as a possible D gene (5 bases). CDR1 is MDHEN, CDR2 SYDVKM, per germline. The length of the CDR3 is 14 residues. Trimming took 3 bases from V and 5 from J, leaving 13 bases between them. The CDR3 region is CASSFGRVEYGYTF. DNA for the CDR3: TGTGCCAGCAGTTTCGGCAGGGTTGAATATGGCTACACCTTC.

The J gene is TRBJ1-5, the V gene TRBV6-1; weak D call: TRBD1 (5 bases). The V gene lost 4 bases and the J gene lost 5 bases, with 12 bases spanning the gap. The CDR3 has 14 amino acids. CDR1 and CDR2 from the germline V gene are MNHNS and SASEGT. CDR3 sequence reads: CASSAQGRDQPQHF. The CDR3 bases are TGTGCCAGCAGTGCCCAGGGACGGGATCAGCCCCAGCATTTT.

This clone was detected only a few times. V gene TRBV2 combines with J gene TRBJ1-5; D call uncertain. This CDR3 has 15 residues. The V end was cut by 6 bases, the J end by 6 bases, with 18 bases between. Germline V gene sequence: CDR1 SNHLY, CDR2 FYNNEI. This chain's CDR3 is CASSTGLNAGQPQHF. CDR3 nucleotides: TGTGCCAGCAGCACCGGACTAAACGCGGGTCAGCCCCAGCATTTT. The full variable domain, rest sourced from reference TRBV2 and TRBJ1-5, is EPEVTQTPSHQVTQMGQEVILRCVPISNHLYFYWYRQILGQKVEFLVSFYNNEISEKSEIFDDQFSVERPDGSNFTLKIRSTKLEDSAMYFCASSTGLNAGQPQHFGDGTRLSIL.

V is TRBV5-1 and J is TRBJ1-2, with TRBD1 as a possible D gene (5 bases). This CDR3 comprises 14 residues. Per germline, CDR1 SGHRS and CDR2 YFSETQ. V was cut by 1 base and J by 2 bases, with 9 bases left in between. The CDR3 reads CASSLSGGNYGYTF. The CDR3 DNA follows: TGCGCCAGCAGCTTGTCCGGGGGAAACTATGGCTACACCTTC.

V usage is TRBV7-9 and J usage is TRBJ1-2; 9 bases are shared with TRBD1. CDR1 is SEHNR and CDR2 is FQNEAQ in the germline V gene (reference sequence). V shed 5 bases and J 3 bases; nucleotides not matched to a gene: 7. The CDR3 runs to 15 residues. The CDR3 loop reads CASSTGQGLDYGYTF. For the CDR3, the DNA is TGTGCCAGCAGCACCGGACAGGGGTTGGACTATGGCTACACCTTC.

This clone has just a few counts. The V gene is TRBV25-1, the J gene TRBJ1-1; no reliable D call. CDR3 size: 16 residues. The V end lost 8 bases, the J end lost 0 bases, and 19 bases lay between the germline ends. Per the germline V gene, CDR1 is MGHDK and CDR2 is SYGVNS. The CDR3 is CASYHRADLMNTEAFF. CDR3 in DNA: TGTGCCAGCTATCATAGGGCAGACCTCATGAACACTGAAGCTTTCTTT.

This chain links TRBV10-3 with TRBJ1-4; a possible D gene is TRBD1 (5 bases). V shed 2 bases and J shed 2 bases, with 15 bases lying between them. This CDR3 comprises 17 residues. Germline V CDR1 and CDR2: ENHRY, SYGVKD. Written as DNA, the CDR3 is TGTGCCATCAGTGAGCCTAATCTGGGGACCACTAATGAAAAACTGTTTTTT. This gives the protein CAISEPNLGTTNEKLFF.